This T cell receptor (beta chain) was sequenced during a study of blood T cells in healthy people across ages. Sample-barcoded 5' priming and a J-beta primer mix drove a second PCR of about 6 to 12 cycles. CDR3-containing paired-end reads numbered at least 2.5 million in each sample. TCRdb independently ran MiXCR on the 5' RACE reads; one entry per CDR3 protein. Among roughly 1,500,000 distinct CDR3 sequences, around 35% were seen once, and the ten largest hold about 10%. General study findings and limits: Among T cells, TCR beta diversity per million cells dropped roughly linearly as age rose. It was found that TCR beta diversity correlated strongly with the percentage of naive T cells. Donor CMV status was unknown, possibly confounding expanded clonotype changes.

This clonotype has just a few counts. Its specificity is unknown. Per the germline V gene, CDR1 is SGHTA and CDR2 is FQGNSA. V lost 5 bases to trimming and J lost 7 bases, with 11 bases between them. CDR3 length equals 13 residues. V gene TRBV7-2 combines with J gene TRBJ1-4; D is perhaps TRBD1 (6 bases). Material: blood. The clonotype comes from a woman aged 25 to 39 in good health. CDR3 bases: TGTGCCAGCAGCCTCGGGACATCTGAAAAACTGTTTTTT. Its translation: CASSLGTSEKLFF.